Shown below are 21 T cell receptor beta chains from a single sample sequenced in a study of blood T cell repertoires in COVID-19 (TCRdb year 2020). Receptors were amplified or captured by the immunoSEQ multiplex PCR assay. The table was pulled from immuneACCESS by TCRdb, which kept in-frame rearrangements only. Such tables lose some clones; where checked, under half of the loss comes from unresolved V genes, and the rest has no known cause. This sample has roughly 95,000 clones in its table, and 85% to 95% of those were observed once. The ten most abundant clones make up roughly 3.9% of the sample. Source material: peripheral blood. The receptors come from a woman aged 45-65 years in a cohort sampled during active COVID-19.

V is TRBV18 and J is TRBJ2-1; 7 bases map to TRBD2. CDR1 is KGHSH and CDR2 is LQKENI in the germline V gene. The CDR3 length is 14 residues. Unmatched junction bases numbered 8, after V lost 0 bases and J lost 12 bases. The CDR3 DNA sequence: TGTGCCAGCTCACCACCGGCGGAGCGGGGTTTGCAGTTCTTC. It codes for CASSPPAERGLQFF.

V is TRBV13 and J is TRBJ2-6; 9 nucleotides match TRBD1. This CDR3 is built from 18 residues. CDR1 and CDR2 (germline): PRHDT, FYEKMQ (reference sequence). V was clipped by 6 bases and J by 0 bases; unmatched bases: 9. The CDR3 coding sequence is TGTGCCAGCAGGCCTCACGGGACAGGGAACTCTGGGGCCAACGTCCTGACTTTC. The encoded protein is CASRPHGTGNSGANVLTF.

The V call is TRBV29-1, the J call TRBJ1-4; tentatively, D is TRBD1 (6 bases). Looked up from germline, CDR1 is SQVTM and CDR2 is ANQGSEA. Trimming stripped 5 bases from V and 6 bases from J, with 10 bases between. The CDR3 is 12 residues long. CDR3 in DNA: TGCAGCGTTCAGGGGCCGGATGAAAAACTGTTTTTT. Its protein is CSVQGPDEKLFF. Full variable domain (remainder filled in from reference TRBV29-1 and TRBJ1-4): SAVISQKPSRDICQRGTSLTIQCQVDSQVTMMFWYRQQPGQSLTLIATANQGSEATYESGFVIDKFPISRPNLTFSTLTVSNMSPEDSSIYLCSVQGPDEKLFFGSGTQLSVL.

The rearrangement links TRBV7-8 to TRBJ2-5, with D perhaps TRBD1 (6 bases). Germline assignment: CDR1 SGHVS and CDR2 FQNEAQ. Trimming shortened V by 2 bases and J by 3 bases, and 16 bases separated the two germline ends. CDR3 length equals 16 residues. The CDR3 sequence is CASSLLNRVEKETQYF. As DNA, the CDR3 is TGTGCCAGCAGCTTATTGAACAGGGTCGAGAAAGAGACCCAGTACTTC.

The J gene is TRBJ2-2, the V gene TRBV4-1; 8 bases agree with TRBD2. The CDR3 has 17 amino acids. With V trimmed by 4 bases and J by 1 base, 8 bases remained unmatched. Germline V gives CDR1 MGHRA, CDR2 YSYEKL. This chain's CDR3 is CASSPGASGLNTGELFF. CDR3 DNA sequence: TGCGCCAGCAGCCCCGGGGCTAGCGGGTTGAACACCGGGGAGCTGTTTTTT.

The chain has TRBV6-6 and TRBJ1-1, with a possible D match to TRBD1 (5 bases). The CDR3 is 15 amino acids. The V gene lost 4 bases and the J gene lost 0 bases, with 12 bases spanning the gap. The V gene's germline CDR1 is MNHNY and CDR2 SVGAGI (reference sequence). This CDR3 is CASSSRGVMNTEAFF. CDR3 in DNA: TGTGCCAGCAGTTCCCGGGGGGTAATGAACACTGAAGCTTTCTTT.

This chain joins TRBV3-1 (or the pseudogene TRBV3-2) and TRBJ1-4; 8 bases line up with TRBD1. With 3 bases clipped from V and 3 bases from J, the junction kept 3 bases outside the gene matches. This CDR3 comprises 15 residues. The V gene's germline CDR1 is LGHDT and CDR2 YNNKEL (reference sequence). The CDR3 DNA is TGTGCCAGCAGCCACACAGGGGGTTCTAATGAAAAACTGTTTTTT. Translating gives CASSHTGGSNEKLFF.

The genes are TRBV25-1 and TRBJ2-3; D gene uncertain. The germline gives CDR1 MGHDK, CDR2 SYGVNS. V lost 6 bases and J lost 4, with 5 bases in between. The CDR3 length is 11 residues. As DNA, the CDR3 is TGTGCCAGCAGGTACTCAGATACGCAGTATTTT. Its translation: CASRYSDTQYF.

J is TRBJ1-3 and V is TRBV7-9; the match to TRBD1 covers 7 bases. Germline lookup yields CDR1 SEHNR and CDR2 FQNEAQ (reference sequence). The CDR3 is 17 residues long. J was trimmed by 0 bases and V by 4 bases; bases with no gene match: 9. The CDR3 loop reads CASSSTGYPFSGNTIYF. The CDR3 coding sequence is TGTGCCAGCAGCTCGACAGGGTATCCCTTCTCTGGAAACACCATATATTTT.

The rearrangement joins TRBV9 to TRBJ2-3, with 12 nucleotides matching TRBD1. The CDR3 consists of 16 residues. V was pared by 2 bases and J by 5 bases, with 6 bases of the junction left unmatched. Germline-derived CDR1 and CDR2 are SGDLS and YYNGEE. CDR3 in amino acids: CASSVSGDRGQDTQYF. The CDR3 DNA reads as TGTGCCAGCAGCGTCTCGGGGGACAGGGGGCAAGATACGCAGTATTTT.

For the CDR3, the DNA is TGTGCCAGCGGGGGACTAGGGGGCAATGAGCAGTTCTTC. Residues: CASGGLGGNEQFF. This chain connects TRBV9 to TRBJ2-1; the match to TRBD2 covers 8 bases. The ends lost 7 bases at V and 6 bases at J; junction bases unmatched: 6. CDR1 and CDR2 from the germline V gene are SGDLS and YYNGEE. There are 13 residues in the CDR3.

J is TRBJ2-1 and V is TRBV18; D unresolved. The V end was cut by 5 bases, the J end by 7 bases, with 9 bases between. The germline gives CDR1 KGHSH, CDR2 LQKENI. The CDR3 is 12 residues long. The CDR3 DNA reads TGTGCCAGCTCAACTCAGGTAAATGAGCAGTTCTTC. Its protein is CASSTQVNEQFF.

V is TRBV6-5 and J is TRBJ2-7; TRBD1 matches at 7 bases. This CDR3 has 14 residues. Germline CDR1 reads MNHEY; CDR2 reads SVGAGI. The junction had 10 bases not matched to a gene; V was cut back by 8 bases and J by 3 bases. The DNA of the CDR3 is TGTGCCAGCTGTTCTGGGACAGTTTTCTACGAGCAGTACTTC. Its protein product is CASCSGTVFYEQYF.

This clone was detected a few times. V gene TRBV6-5 combines with J gene TRBJ2-2, with TRBD2 identical over 9 bases. Germline V gene data show CDR1 as MNHEY and CDR2 as SVGAGI. CDR3 size: 15 residues. With V trimmed by 6 bases and J by 9 bases, 11 bases remained unmatched. The DNA of the CDR3 is TGTGCCAGCAGGCCGGGCCTAGCGGGATCCCGGGAGCTGTTTTTT. Its protein is CASRPGLAGSRELFF.

This clone is a singleton in its sample. The gene calls are TRBV7-9 and TRBJ1-5; the match to TRBD1 covers 9 bases. The CDR3 runs to 15 residues. Germline V gene data show CDR1 as SEHNR and CDR2 as FQNEAQ (reference sequence). After removal of 5 bases from V and 3 bases from J, the junction contained 5 bases not matched to a gene. The CDR3, as DNA: TGTGCCAGCAGCCCCGGGACAGGGAACAATCAGCCCCAGCATTTT. It yields the protein CASSPGTGNNQPQHF.

The rearrangement joins TRBV27 to TRBJ2-1; perhaps TRBD1 as D (6 bases). The V gene lost 8 bases and the J gene lost 13 bases, with 21 bases spanning the gap. This CDR3 has 13 amino acids. CDR1 and CDR2 from the germline V gene are MNHEY and SMNVEV (reference sequence). The DNA for the CDR3 is TGTGCCAGCTCCTCTCCCGGGACATTCAGACAGTTCTTC. Translated, it gives CASSSPGTFRQFF.

The chain joins TRBV29-1 to TRBJ2-5; 11 bases agree with TRBD1. The germline V gene has CDR1 SQVTM and CDR2 ANQGSEA. The CDR3 is 13 amino acids. The V segment lost 4 bases and the J segment 4 bases; nucleotides outside the gene matches: 2. The CDR3 is CSVGGQGAETQYF. As DNA, the CDR3 is TGCAGCGTTGGAGGACAGGGGGCAGAGACCCAGTACTTC.

This sequence joins TRBV29-1 and TRBJ2-1; 13 nucleotides line up with TRBD2. Germline trimming cut 5 bases from V and 5 bases from J; bases unmatched to any gene: 15. The germline V gene has CDR1 SQVTM and CDR2 ANQGSEA. The CDR3 totals 18 residues. CDR3 protein: CSVYWTSGGGGGHNEQFF. CDR3 DNA: TGCAGCGTTTATTGGACTAGCGGGGGAGGAGGTGGGCACAATGAGCAGTTCTTC.

The chain uses TRBV12-5 and TRBJ2-7; D may be TRBD1 (5 bases). V was trimmed by 0 bases and J by 10 bases, leaving 22 bases between them. The length of the CDR3 is 16 residues. The V gene's germline CDR1 is LGHNT and CDR2 FRNRAP. The CDR3 DNA sequence: TGTGCTAGTGGTTTGGTCATGGGGCGGTTCTCCCTGCGACAGTACTTC. This translates into CASGLVMGRFSLRQYF. The full variable domain, its missing parts supplied by reference TRBV12-5 and TRBJ2-7, is DARVTQTPRHKVTEMGQEVTMRCQPILGHNTVFWYRQTMMQGLELLAYFRNRAPLDDSGMPKDRFSAEMPDATLATLKIQPSEPRDSAVYFCASGLVMGRFSLRQYFGPGTRLTVT.

V is TRBV28 and J is TRBJ2-1; D perhaps matches TRBD2 (5 bases). The CDR3 contains 14 residues. Germline V gene sequence: CDR1 MDHEN, CDR2 SYDVKM. With 3 bases removed from V and 4 bases from J, the gap between germline ends came to 10 bases. The CDR3 nucleotides are TGTGCCAGCAGTTTGGAGGTCCGATACAATGAGCAGTTCTTC. Its translation is CASSLEVRYNEQFF.

The genes are TRBV27 and TRBJ2-3; tentative D call: TRBD1 (5 bases). Deletions cut 6 bases from V and 0 bases from J, with 19 bases between. Germline V gene data show CDR1 as MNHEY and CDR2 as SMNVEV (reference sequence). The CDR3 has 17 residues. This CDR3 reads CASSPGPRQTSTDTQYF. Written as DNA, the CDR3 is TGTGCCAGCAGCCCGGGCCCGCGACAGACTAGCACAGATACGCAGTATTTT.